This T cell receptor (beta chain) was recorded in a study of T-cell memory formation after mild COVID-19. Background on the study: Across donors, TCR clusters were largely donor specific. Study-wide results and limits: Among CD4+ contracting clones, most were CM and EM, and CD8+ ones EMRA. CD4+ bias marked clones expanding day 15 to 37, unlike balanced contracting clones.

About this clonotype: The antigen remains unidentified.

Germline CDR1 reads SGHAT; CDR2 reads FQNNGV. There are 17 residues in the CDR3. The V and J ends lost 7 bases and 1 base, in that order; junction bases with no gene match: 7. 5'RACE, which relied on constant-segment primers, yielded TCR alpha and TCR beta cDNA libraries carrying sample barcodes and UMIs. TCRdb itself ran the 5' RACE reads through MiXCR, one entry per CDR3 protein. The sample records about 470,000 distinct CDR3 sequences, 20% to 30% being singletons. This receptor was identified in an adult woman who had mild COVID-19 (a few samples of this study predate the infection). Cell type and time point are not known. The sequenced sample consisted of PBMCs or a T cell subset sorted from them (not recorded which). The V call is TRBV11-2, the J call TRBJ2-1; TRBD2 matches 13 bases. The CDR3 is CASTLMTSGRSYNEQFF. CDR3 nucleotide sequence: TGTGCCAGCACCCTGATGACTAGCGGGAGGTCCTACAATGAGCAGTTCTTC.